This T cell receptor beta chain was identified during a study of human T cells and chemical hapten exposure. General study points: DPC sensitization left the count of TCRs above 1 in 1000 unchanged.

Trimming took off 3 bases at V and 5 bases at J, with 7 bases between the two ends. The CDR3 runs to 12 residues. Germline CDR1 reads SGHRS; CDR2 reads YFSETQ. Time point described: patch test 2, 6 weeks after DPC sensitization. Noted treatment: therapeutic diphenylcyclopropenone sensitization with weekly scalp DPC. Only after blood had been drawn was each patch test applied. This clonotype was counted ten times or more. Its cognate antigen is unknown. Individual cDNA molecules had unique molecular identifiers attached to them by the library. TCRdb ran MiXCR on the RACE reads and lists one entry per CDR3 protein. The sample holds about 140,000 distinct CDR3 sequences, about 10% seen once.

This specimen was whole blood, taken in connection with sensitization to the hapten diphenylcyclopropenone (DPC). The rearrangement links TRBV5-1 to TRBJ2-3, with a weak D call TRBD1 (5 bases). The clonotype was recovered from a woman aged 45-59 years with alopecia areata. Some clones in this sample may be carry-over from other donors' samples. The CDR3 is CASSSQGDTQYF. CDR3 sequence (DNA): TGCGCCAGCAGCTCCCAGGGAGATACGCAGTATTTT.